This T cell receptor beta chain was observed in a study of T cell repertoires in cytomegalovirus infection. Study details: CMV infection together with matching HLA type was indicated by public TCR beta signatures. Whole-study results and caveats: HLA-C-restricted, CMV-specific TCR beta clonotypes were dominant ex vivo. Based on cumulative public TCR beta family frequency, carriers of CMV plus the relevant HLA were identified.

With regard to this clonotype: Its target is not known.

Germline CDR1 SQVTM, CDR2 ANQGSEA. CDR3 length: 15 residues. J was trimmed by 6 bases and V by 6 bases; bases with no gene match: 9. TCRdb reprocessed the reads via MiXCR and lists one record per CDR3 protein. The repertoire holds approximately 70,000 distinct CDR3 sequences, with roughly 20% as singletons. The specimen was CD8+ T cells from cultured PBMCs, collected from culture after CMV antigen stimulation. The chain is built from TRBV29-1 and TRBJ1-4; 11 bases match TRBD1. The TCR comes from a human donor in good health (CMV status not recorded). Some clones in this sample may be carry-over from other donors' samples. The CDR3 region has the DNA TGCAGCGTCGCCGCTCCGGGACAGGGGGATGAAAAACTGTTTTTT. It specifies CSVAAPGQGDEKLFF.